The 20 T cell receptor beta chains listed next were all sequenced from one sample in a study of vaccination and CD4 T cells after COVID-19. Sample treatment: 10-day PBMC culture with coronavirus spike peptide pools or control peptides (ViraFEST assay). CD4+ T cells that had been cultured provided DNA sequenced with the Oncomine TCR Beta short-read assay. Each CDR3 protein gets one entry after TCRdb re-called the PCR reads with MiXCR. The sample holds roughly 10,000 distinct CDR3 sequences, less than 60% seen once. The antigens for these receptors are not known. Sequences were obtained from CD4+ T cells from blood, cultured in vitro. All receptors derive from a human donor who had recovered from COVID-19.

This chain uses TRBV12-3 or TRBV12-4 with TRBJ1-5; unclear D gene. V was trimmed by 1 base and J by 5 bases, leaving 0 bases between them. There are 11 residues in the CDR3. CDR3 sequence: CASSLDQPQHF. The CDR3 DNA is TGTGCCAGCAGTTTAGATCAGCCCCAGCATTTT.

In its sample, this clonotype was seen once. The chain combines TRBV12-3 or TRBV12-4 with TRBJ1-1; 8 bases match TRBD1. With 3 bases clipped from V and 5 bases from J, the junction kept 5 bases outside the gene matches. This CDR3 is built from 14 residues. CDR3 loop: CASSFQGAITEAFF. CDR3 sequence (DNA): TGTGCCAGCAGTTTCCAGGGGGCGATAACTGAAGCTTTCTTT.

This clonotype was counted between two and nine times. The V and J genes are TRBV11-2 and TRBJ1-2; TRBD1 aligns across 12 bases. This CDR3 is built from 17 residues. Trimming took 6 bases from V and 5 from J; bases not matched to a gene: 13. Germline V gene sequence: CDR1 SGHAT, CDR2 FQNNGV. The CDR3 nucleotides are TGTGCCAGCAGATTACGGGACAGGGGGCTGCGGCTTTATGGCTACACCTTC. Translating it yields CASRLRDRGLRLYGYTF.

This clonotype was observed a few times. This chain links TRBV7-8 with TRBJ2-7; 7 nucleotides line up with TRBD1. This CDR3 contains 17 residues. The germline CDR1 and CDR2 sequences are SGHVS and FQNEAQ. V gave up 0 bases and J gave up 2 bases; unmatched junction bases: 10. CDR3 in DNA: TGTGCCAGCAGCTTAGCATCTCAGACAGGGATTGCCTACGAGCAGTACTTC. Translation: CASSLASQTGIAYEQYF. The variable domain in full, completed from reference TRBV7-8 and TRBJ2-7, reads GAGVSQSPRYKVAKRGQDVALRCDPISGHVSLFWYQQALGQGPEFLTYFQNEAQLDKSGLPSDRFFAERPEGSVSTLKIQRTQQEDSAVYLCASSLASQTGIAYEQYFGPGTRLTVT.

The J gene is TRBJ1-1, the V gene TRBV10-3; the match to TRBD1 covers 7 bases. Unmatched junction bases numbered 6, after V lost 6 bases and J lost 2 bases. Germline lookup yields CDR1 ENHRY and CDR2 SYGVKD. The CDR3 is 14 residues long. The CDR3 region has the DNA TGTGCCATCAGCCCGGGACAGCTAAACACTGAAGCTTTCTTT. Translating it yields CAISPGQLNTEAFF.

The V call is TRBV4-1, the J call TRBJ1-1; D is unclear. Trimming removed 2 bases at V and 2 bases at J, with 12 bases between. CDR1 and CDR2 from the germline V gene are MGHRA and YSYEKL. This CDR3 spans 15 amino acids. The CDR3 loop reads CASSQLTRGNTEAFF. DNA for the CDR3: TGCGCCAGCAGCCAACTCACCCGGGGAAACACTGAAGCTTTCTTT.

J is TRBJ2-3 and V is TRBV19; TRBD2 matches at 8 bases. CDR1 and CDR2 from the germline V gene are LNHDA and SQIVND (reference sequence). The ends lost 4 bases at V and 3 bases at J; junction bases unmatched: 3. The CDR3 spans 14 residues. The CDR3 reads CASSNGLATDTQYF. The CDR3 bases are TGTGCCAGTAGTAACGGACTAGCAACAGATACGCAGTATTTT.

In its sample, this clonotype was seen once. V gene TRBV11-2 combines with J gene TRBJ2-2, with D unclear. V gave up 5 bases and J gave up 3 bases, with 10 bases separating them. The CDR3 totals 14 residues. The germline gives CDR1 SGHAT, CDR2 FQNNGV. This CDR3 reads CASSVEIHTGELFF. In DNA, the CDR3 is TGTGCCAGCAGCGTTGAAATTCACACCGGGGAGCTGTTTTTT.

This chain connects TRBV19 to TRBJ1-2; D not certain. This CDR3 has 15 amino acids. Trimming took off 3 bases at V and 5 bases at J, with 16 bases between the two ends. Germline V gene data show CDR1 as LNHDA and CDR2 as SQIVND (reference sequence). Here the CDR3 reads CASSMTLVSPYGYTF. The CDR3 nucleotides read TGTGCCAGTAGTATGACCCTCGTCAGTCCTTATGGCTACACCTTC.

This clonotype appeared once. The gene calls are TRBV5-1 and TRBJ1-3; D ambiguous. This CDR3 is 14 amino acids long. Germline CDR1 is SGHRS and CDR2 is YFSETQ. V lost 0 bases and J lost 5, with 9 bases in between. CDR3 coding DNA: TGCGCCAGCAGCTTGGATGGACTGAGAAACACCATATATTTT. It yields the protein CASSLDGLRNTIYF.

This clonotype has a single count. CDR3 sequence: CASSRGPRGLSYEQYF. Here the CDR3 DNA reads TGTGCCAGCAGCAGAGGACCCAGGGGGCTTTCCTACGAGCAGTACTTC. The chain links TRBV21-1 to TRBJ2-7; the DNA was not compared with TRBD1, the D call given in the table. TRBV21-1 is a documented pseudogene. The CDR3 contains 16 residues.

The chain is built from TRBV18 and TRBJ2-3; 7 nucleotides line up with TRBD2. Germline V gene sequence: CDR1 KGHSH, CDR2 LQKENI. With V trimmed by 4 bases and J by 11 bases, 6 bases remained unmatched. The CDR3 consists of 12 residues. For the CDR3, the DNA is TGTGCCAGCTCACAGCGGGACGCCGAGCAGTATTTT. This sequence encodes CASSQRDAEQYF.

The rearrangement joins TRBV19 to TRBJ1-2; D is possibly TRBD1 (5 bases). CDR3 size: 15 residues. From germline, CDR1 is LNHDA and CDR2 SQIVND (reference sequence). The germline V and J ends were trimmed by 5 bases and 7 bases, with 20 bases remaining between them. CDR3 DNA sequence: TGTGCCAGTAGTCCGCCGGGACCCCCTAGGCGTGGCTACACCTTC. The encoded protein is CASSPPGPPRRGYTF.

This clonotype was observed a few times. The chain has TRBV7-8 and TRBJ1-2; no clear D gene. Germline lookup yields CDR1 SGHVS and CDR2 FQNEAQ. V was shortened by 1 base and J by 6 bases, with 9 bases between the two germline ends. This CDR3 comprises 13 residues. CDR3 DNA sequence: TGTGCCAGCAGCTTAGGGCAAGGCGATGGCTACACCTTC. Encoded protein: CASSLGQGDGYTF.

The CDR3 spells CSARGTWNTEAFF. The CDR3 nucleotides read TGCAGTGCTAGAGGTACCTGGAACACTGAAGCTTTCTTT. The chain joins TRBV20-1 to TRBJ1-1; D is unclear. Trimming cost V 1 base and J 1 base, with 7 bases left between them. The CDR3 totals 13 residues. Per germline, CDR1 DFQATT and CDR2 SNEGSKA (reference sequence).

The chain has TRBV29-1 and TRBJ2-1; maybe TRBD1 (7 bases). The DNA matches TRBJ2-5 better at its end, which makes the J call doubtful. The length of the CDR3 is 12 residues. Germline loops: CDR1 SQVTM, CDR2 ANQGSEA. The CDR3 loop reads CSVSRGEETQYF. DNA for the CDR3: TGCAGCGTTAGCAGGGGGGAAGAGACCCAGTACTTC.

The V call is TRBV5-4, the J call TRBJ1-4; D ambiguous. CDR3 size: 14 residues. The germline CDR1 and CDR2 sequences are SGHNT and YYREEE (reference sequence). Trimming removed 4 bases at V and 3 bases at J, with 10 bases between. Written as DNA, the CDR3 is TGTGCCAGCAGCGGTGGACTACCTAATGAAAAACTGTTTTTT. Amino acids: CASSGGLPNEKLFF.

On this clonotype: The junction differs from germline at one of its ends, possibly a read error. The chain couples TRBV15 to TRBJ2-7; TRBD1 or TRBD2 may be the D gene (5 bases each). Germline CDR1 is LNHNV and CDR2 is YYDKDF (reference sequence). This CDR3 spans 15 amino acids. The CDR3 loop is CATSRDGGLAYEQCF. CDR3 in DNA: TGTGCCACCAGCAGAGATGGGGGATTAGCCTACGAGCAGTGCTTC.

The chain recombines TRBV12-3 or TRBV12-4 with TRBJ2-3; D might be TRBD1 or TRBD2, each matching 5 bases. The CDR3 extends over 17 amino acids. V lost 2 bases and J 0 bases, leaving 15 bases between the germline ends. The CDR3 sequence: CASSLSPGLGSTDTQYF. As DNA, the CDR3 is TGTGCCAGCAGTTTATCCCCGGGGCTGGGGAGCACAGATACGCAGTATTTT.

Here the CDR3 DNA reads TGTGCCAGAAGCTTGGCCAGGGGTAACTATGGCTACACCTTC. Translation gives CARSLARGNYGYTF. The chain carries TRBV5-3 and TRBJ1-2, with D possibly matching TRBD1 (6 bases). TRBV5-3 falls under the ORF class, with uncertain function. The CDR3 totals 14 residues. V was shortened by 0 bases and J by 1 base, with 7 bases between the two germline ends.